This paragraph covers one T cell receptor beta chain sequence. The antigen is unknown. These data originate in a study of T cell responses to AZD1222 COVID-19 vaccine. Study findings and constraints: The sample set comprised mostly white British donors with more females, and clonal diversity was possibly underestimated. As reported, nearly half of all spike-specific TCRs target variant regions that are unmutated. Repertoires were sampled only after the peak T cell response. Across the whole spike, CD4 TCRs peaked at regions 160-218 and 743-854.

The assay was immunoSEQ multiplex PCR, and TCRdb's table has in-frame clones only and misses some. The data contain 80,000 to 100,000 clones, roughly 88% of them singletons. The ends were cut back, 1 base at V and 0 bases at J, with 11 bases in the middle. The CDR3 is 16 amino acids. Germline V gene data show CDR1 as SGHAT and CDR2 as FQNNGV. The clonotype was recovered from an adult in good health. Sequencing used peripheral blood, obtained on day 0 of AZD1222 vaccination. V usage is TRBV11-2 and J usage is TRBJ2-3, with no clear D. The CDR3 region is CASSLGERTSTDTQYF. The CDR3 region has the DNA TGTGCCAGCAGCTTAGGTGAAAGAACTAGCACAGATACGCAGTATTTT.